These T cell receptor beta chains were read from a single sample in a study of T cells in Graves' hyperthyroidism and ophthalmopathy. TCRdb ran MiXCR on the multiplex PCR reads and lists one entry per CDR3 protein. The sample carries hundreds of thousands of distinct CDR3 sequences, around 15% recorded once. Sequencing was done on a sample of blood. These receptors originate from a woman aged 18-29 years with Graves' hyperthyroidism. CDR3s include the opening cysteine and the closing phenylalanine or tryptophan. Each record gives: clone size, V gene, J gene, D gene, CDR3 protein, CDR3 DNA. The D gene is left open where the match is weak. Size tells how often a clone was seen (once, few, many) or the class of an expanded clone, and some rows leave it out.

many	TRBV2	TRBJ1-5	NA	CASTGIYSNQPQHF	TGTGCCAGCACTGGCATCTATAGCAATCAGCCCCAGCATTTT
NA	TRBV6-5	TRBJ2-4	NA	CASSYSKFGTGKPAKNIQYF	TGTGCCAGCAGTTACTCCAAATTCGGTACGGGGAAACCAGCCAAAAACATTCAGTACTTC
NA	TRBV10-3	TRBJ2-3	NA	CAISGEPTDTQYF	TGTGCCATCAGTGGGGAACCCACAGATACGCAGTATTTT
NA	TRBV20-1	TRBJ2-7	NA	CSARNLEGPPYEQYF	TGCAGTGCTAGAAATCTTGAGGGTCCCCCCTACGAGCAGTACTTC
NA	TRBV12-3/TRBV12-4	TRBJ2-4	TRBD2	CASSLARSEREVAKNIQYF	TGTGCCAGCAGTTTAGCGCGGTCGGAGCGGGAGGTCGCCAAAAACATTCAGTACTTC
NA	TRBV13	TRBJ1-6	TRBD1	CTSSFGQGNSPLHF	TGTACCAGCAGTTTTGGACAGGGGAATTCACCCCTCCACTTT
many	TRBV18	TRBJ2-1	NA	CASSPGLSYNEQFF	TGTGCCAGCTCACCGGGACTGAGTTACAATGAGCAGTTCTTC
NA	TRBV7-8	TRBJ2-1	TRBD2	CASSIQAAGTSYKGEQFF	TGTGCCAGCAGCATCCAAGCCGCCGGGACTAGTTACAAGGGTGAGCAGTTCTTC
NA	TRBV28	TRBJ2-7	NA	CASSLNLSPTEPRYSYEQYF	TGTGCCAGCAGTTTAAATCTTTCGCCGACAGAGCCGCGGTACTCCTACGAGCAGTACTTC
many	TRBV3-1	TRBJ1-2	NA	CASSHRGWKGYGYTF	TGTGCCAGCAGCCATAGAGGGTGGAAGGGCTATGGCTACACCTTC
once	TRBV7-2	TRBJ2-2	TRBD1	CASSLARGQVGELFF	TGTGCCAGCAGCTTAGCCAGGGGGCAAGTCGGGGAGCTGTTTTTT
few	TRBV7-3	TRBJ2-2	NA	CASSLTWKGRNTGELFF	TGTGCCAGCAGCTTAACGTGGAAGGGGCGAAACACCGGGGAGCTGTTTTTT
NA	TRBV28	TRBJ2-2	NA	CASSPGQQFLGELFF	TGTGCCAGCAGTCCAGGGCAGCAGTTTTTGGGGGAGCTGTTTTTT
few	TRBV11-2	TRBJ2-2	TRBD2	CASSPPTGGNTGELFF	TGTGCCAGCAGCCCCCCGACGGGGGGGAACACCGGGGAGCTGTTTTTT
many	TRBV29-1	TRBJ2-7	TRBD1	CSVAPGQGRAYEQYF	TGCAGCGTCGCTCCGGGACAGGGTAGAGCGTACGAGCAGTACTTC
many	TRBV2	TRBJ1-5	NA	CASSLLSHQPQHF	TGTGCCAGCAGTCTCCTTAGCCATCAGCCCCAGCATTTT
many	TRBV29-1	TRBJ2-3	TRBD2	CSVDPHWREGDTQYF	TGCAGCGTTGACCCCCATTGGCGGGAGGGGGATACGCAGTATTTT
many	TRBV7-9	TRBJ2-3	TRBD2	CASMPLAGVVDTQYF	TGTGCCAGCATGCCACTAGCGGGAGTTGTAGATACGCAGTATTTT
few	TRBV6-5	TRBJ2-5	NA	CASSYSVRHHQETQYF	TGTGCCAGCAGTTACTCGGTCAGACACCACCAAGAGACCCAGTACTTC
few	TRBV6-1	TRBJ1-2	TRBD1	CASSADRGRGYGYTF	TGTGCCAGCAGTGCTGACAGGGGGCGCGGCTATGGCTACACCTTC
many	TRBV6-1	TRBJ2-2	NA	CASSEVRDGELFF	TGTGCCAGCAGTGAAGTACGAGACGGGGAGCTGTTTTTT
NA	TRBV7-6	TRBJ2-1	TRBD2	CASSPSLAGSSYNEQFF	TGTGCCAGCAGCCCCTCCCTAGCGGGCAGCTCCTACAATGAGCAGTTCTTC
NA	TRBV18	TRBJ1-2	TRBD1	CASSPPGTGGTNYGYTF	TGTGCCAGCTCACCGCCTGGGACAGGGGGGACTAACTATGGCTACACCTTC
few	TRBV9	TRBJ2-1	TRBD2	CASSADGRTANDEQFF	TGTGCCAGCAGCGCTGACGGGAGGACCGCAAACGATGAGCAGTTCTTC
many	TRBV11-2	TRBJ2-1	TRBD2	CASSYPSGRGNEQFF	TGTGCCAGCAGCTACCCTAGCGGGAGGGGCAATGAGCAGTTCTTC
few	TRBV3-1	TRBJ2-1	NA	CASSPQTIHEQFF	TGTGCCAGCAGCCCCCAGACAATCCATGAGCAGTTCTTC
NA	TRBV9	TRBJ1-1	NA	CASSVVSGGVNTEAFF	TGTGCCAGCAGCGTAGTGAGTGGAGGGGTGAACACTGAAGCTTTCTTT
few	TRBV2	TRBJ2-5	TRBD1	CASWDSAGETQYF	TGTGCCAGCTGGGACAGCGCAGGGGAGACCCAGTACTTC
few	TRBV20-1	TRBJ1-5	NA	CSARPTGTQLRPQHF	TGCAGTGCTAGGCCCACCGGGACCCAGCTAAGGCCCCAGCATTTT
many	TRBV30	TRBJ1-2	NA	CAWSARNYGYTF	TGTGCCTGGAGTGCCAGGAACTATGGCTACACCTTC
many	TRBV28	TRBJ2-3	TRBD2	CASSKISIAGGSTDTQYF	TGTGCCAGCAGCAAGATCTCTATAGCGGGAGGAAGCACAGATACGCAGTATTTT
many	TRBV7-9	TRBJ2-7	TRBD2	CASSSRISGSPHEQYF	TGTGCCAGCAGCTCAAGGATTAGCGGGAGTCCCCACGAGCAGTACTTC
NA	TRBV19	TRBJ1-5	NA	CASSIPGQAYNQPQHF	TGTGCCAGTAGTATCCCTGGGCAGGCGTATAACCAGCCCCAGCATTTT
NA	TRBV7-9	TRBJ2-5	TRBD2	CASKQAGVRETQYF	TGTGCCAGCAAACAAGCGGGAGTCAGGGAGACCCAGTACTTC
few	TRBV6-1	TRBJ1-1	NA	CATTPPTPTTEAFF	TGTGCCACCACCCCCCCGACCCCCACCACTGAAGCTTTCTTT
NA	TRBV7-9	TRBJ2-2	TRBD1	CASSLGTGRSTGELFF	TGTGCCAGCAGCCTAGGGACAGGGAGGTCAACCGGGGAGCTGTTTTTT
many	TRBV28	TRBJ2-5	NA	CASTLGGTYRGKETQYF	TGTGCCAGCACCCTAGGGGGAACATACAGAGGGAAAGAGACCCAGTACTTC
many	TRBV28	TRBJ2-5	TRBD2	CASSSPEGLAETQYF	TGTGCCAGCAGTTCTCCCGAGGGACTAGCAGAGACCCAGTACTTC
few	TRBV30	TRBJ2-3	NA	CAWSSSGTDTQYF	TGTGCCTGGAGTTCAAGCGGCACAGATACGCAGTATTTT
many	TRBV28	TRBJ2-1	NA	CASSFRTSSYNEQFF	TGTGCCAGCAGCTTTCGGACTTCCTCCTACAATGAGCAGTTCTTC
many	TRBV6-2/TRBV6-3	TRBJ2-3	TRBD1	CASRWTGTDTQYF	TGTGCCAGCAGGTGGACAGGGACAGATACGCAGTATTTT
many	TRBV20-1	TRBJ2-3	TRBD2	CSATREAGGARGRGRDTQYF	TGCAGTGCCACCCGGGAGGCGGGAGGCGCGCGTGGGCGAGGTCGAGATACGCAGTATTTT
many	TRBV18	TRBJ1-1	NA	CASSPGAEAFF	TGTGCCAGCTCACCGGGCGCTGAAGCTTTCTTT
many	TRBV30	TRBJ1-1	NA	CAWSVASGLNTEAFF	TGTGCCTGGAGTGTAGCATCAGGCCTTAACACTGAAGCTTTCTTT
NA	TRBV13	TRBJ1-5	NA	CASSFGGRTSYQPQHF	TGTGCCAGCAGCTTCGGGGGGCGGACATCCTATCAGCCCCAGCATTTT
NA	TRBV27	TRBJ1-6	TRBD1	CASSSWDRELSPLHF	TGTGCCAGCAGCTCATGGGACAGGGAGCTTTCACCCCTCCACTTT
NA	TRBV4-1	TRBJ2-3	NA	CASSQFLRKPITGSTDTQYF	TGCGCCAGCAGCCAATTCCTTCGAAAGCCAATCACGGGATCCACAGATACGCAGTATTTT
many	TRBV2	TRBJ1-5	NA	CASSLNRGGINQPQHF	TGTGCCAGCAGCCTGAACCGGGGGGGAATAAATCAGCCCCAGCATTTT
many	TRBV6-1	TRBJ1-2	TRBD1	CASSWGDRAYGYTF	TGTGCCAGCAGTTGGGGGGACAGAGCCTATGGCTACACCTTC
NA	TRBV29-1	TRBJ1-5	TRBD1	CSDDDRVKDQPQHF	TGCAGCGACGATGACAGGGTGAAGGATCAGCCCCAGCATTTT
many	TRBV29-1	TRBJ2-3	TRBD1	CSGLTGSDTQYF	TGCAGCGGACTGACAGGGAGTGATACGCAGTATTTT
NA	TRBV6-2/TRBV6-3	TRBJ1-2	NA	CASSYPTEGYTF	TGTGCCAGCAGTTACCCGACGGAAGGCTACACCTTC
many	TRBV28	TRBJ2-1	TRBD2	CASSLLAGGNEQFF	TGTGCCAGCAGTTTACTAGCGGGAGGGAATGAGCAGTTCTTC
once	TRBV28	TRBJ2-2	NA	CACSFSRNTGELFF	TGTGCCTGCAGTTTTTCACGAAACACCGGGGAGCTGTTTTTT
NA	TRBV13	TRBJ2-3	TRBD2	CASSSRGDSTDTQYF	TGTGCCAGCAGCTCCCGGGGGGATAGCACAGATACGCAGTATTTT
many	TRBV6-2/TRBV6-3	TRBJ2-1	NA	CASSYSEVPEQFF	TGTGCCAGCAGTTACTCGGAAGTCCCTGAGCAGTTCTTC
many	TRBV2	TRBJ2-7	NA	CASRFDGEPSYEQYF	TGTGCCAGCAGATTCGATGGCGAGCCCTCCTACGAGCAGTACTTC
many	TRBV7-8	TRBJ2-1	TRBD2	CASSRKRVAGVKDNEQFF	TGTGCCAGCAGCCGTAAGCGGGTAGCGGGAGTAAAAGACAATGAGCAGTTCTTC
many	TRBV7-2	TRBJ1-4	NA	CASSRRAGQATNEKLFF	TGTGCCAGCAGCCGCAGGGCGGGACAAGCAACTAATGAAAAACTGTTTTTT
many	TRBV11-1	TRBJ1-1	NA	CASSWSSWTAGTEAFF	TGTGCCAGCAGCTGGAGCTCGTGGACGGCTGGCACTGAAGCTTTCTTT